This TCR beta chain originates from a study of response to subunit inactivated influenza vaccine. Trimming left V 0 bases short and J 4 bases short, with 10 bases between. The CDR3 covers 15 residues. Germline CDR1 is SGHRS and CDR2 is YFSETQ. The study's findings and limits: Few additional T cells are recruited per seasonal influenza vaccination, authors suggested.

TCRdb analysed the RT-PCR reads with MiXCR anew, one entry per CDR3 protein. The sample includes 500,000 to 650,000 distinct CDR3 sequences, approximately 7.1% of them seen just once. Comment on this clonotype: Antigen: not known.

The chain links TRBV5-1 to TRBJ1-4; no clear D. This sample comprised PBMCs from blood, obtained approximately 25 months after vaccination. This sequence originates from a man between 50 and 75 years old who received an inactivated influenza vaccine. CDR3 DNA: TGCGCCAGCAGCTTGGGGTCGGGCCATAATGAAAAACTGTTTTTT. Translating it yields CASSLGSGHNEKLFF.